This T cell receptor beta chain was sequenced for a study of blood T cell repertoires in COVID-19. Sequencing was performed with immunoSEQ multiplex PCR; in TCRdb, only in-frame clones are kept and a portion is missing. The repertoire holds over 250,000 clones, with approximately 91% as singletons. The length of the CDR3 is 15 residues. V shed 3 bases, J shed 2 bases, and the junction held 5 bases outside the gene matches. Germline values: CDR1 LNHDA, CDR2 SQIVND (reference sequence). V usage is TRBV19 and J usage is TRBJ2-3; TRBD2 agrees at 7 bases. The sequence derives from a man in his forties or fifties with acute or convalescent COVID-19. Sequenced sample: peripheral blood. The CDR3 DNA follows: TGTGCCAGTAGTATGTTCGCGGGGGACACAGATACGCAGTATTTT. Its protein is CASSMFAGDTDTQYF.